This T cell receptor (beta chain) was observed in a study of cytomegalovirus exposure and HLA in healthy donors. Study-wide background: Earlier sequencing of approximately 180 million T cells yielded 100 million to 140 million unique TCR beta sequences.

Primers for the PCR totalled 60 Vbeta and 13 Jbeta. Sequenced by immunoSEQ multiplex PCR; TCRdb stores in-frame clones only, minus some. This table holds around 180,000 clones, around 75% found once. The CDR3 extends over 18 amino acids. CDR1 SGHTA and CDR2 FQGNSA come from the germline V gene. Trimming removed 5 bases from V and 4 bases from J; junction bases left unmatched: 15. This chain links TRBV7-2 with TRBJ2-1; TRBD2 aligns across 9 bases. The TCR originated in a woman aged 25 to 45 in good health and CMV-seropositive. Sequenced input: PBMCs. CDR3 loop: CASSIQAGGSLQYNEQFF. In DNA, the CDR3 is TGTGCCAGCAGCATTCAAGCGGGGGGATCGCTCCAATACAATGAGCAGTTCTTC.